Below, 29 T cell receptor beta chains from the same sample are listed, as sequenced in a study of Graves' ophthalmopathy and Graves' hyperthyroidism. Amplified material comprised TCR beta CDR3 regions derived from RNA transcripts. A first-round RT-PCR used HTBI primers, followed by a second-round multiplex PCR. Via MiXCR, TCRdb re-called the multiplex PCR reads, giving one row per CDR3 protein. The profile shows under 800,000 distinct CDR3 sequences, 20% to 25% of them singletons. Sequenced material: peripheral blood. Receptors originate from a woman younger than 35 with stable Graves' hyperthyroidism. Some clones in this sample may be carry-over from other donors' samples.

With regard to this clonotype: At one end, the junction sequence differs from germline, possibly due to a read error. J is TRBJ2-7 and V is TRBV12-3 or TRBV12-4; D not certain. The CDR3 has 11 residues. CDR3 DNA: TGTGCCATCAGTTTGGACTACGAGCAGTACTTC. Encoded protein: CAISLDYEQYF.

The J gene is TRBJ2-7, the V gene TRBV2, with a possible D match to TRBD1 (5 bases). Germline-derived CDR1 and CDR2 are SNHLY and FYNNEI. The CDR3 has 13 amino acids. The V end was cut by 2 bases, the J end by 7 bases, with 12 bases between. The CDR3 DNA sequence: TGTGCCAGCAGTGAAAGGGGAATCCGGGAGCAGTACTTC. It codes for CASSERGIREQYF.

In its sample, this clonotype was seen many times. The chain uses TRBV5-6 and TRBJ2-5; 8 bases are a match to TRBD1. Looked up from germline, CDR1 is SGHDT and CDR2 is YYEEEE. The CDR3 spans 16 residues. J was trimmed by 0 bases and V by 5 bases; bases with no gene match: 9. CDR3 coding DNA: TGTGCCAGCAGTCCGCAGGGGGCGGTCTACCAAGAGACCCAGTACTTC. The encoded protein is CASSPQGAVYQETQYF.

This clonotype has ten or more counts. The CDR3 is CASSLSEVSRYGYTF. The CDR3 DNA reads as TGTGCCAGCAGCTTGTCCGAGGTTTCTCGGTATGGCTACACCTTC. The chain combines TRBV5-6 with TRBJ1-2; D is unresolved. The germline V and J ends were trimmed by 1 base and 5 bases, with 15 bases remaining between them. Germline V lookup: CDR1 SGHDT, CDR2 YYEEEE. The CDR3 length is 15 residues.

This clonotype has ten or more counts. This chain connects TRBV12-3 or TRBV12-4 to TRBJ1-1; a weak D match, TRBD1 (6 bases). The length of the CDR3 is 16 residues. Trimming removed 5 bases at V and 5 bases at J, with 21 bases between. CDR3 coding DNA: TGTGCCAGCAGTCCTCGGGGGGGCCCGAGAAGGACTGAAGCTTTCTTT. Translated: CASSPRGGPRRTEAFF.

The chain carries TRBV6-1 and TRBJ2-7; a possible D gene is TRBD2 (5 bases). Trimming shortened V by 6 bases and J by 4 bases, and 13 bases separated the two germline ends. The CDR3 totals 13 residues. Germline V gene data show CDR1 as MNHNS and CDR2 as SASEGT. The chain's CDR3 is CASSDYTSYEQYF. For the CDR3, the DNA is TGTGCCAGCAGCGACTACACATCATACGAGCAGTACTTC.

This clonotype was seen repeatedly, ten times or more. The chain employs TRBV5-1 and TRBJ1-2; 7 bases align to TRBD1. Germline CDR1 and CDR2: SGHRS and YFSETQ. Unmatched junction bases numbered 9, after V lost 5 bases and J lost 8 bases. The CDR3 runs 13 residues. The CDR3 reads CASSPDRPSGYTF. The DNA for the CDR3 is TGCGCCAGCAGTCCGGACAGGCCTAGCGGCTACACCTTC.

The J gene is TRBJ2-5, the V gene TRBV28; TRBD2 matches 11 bases. The V gene's germline CDR1 is MDHEN and CDR2 SYDVKM. The junction had 6 bases not matched to a gene; V was cut back by 4 bases and J by 2 bases. The CDR3 runs to 16 residues. CDR3 sequence: CASSSTGTSGQETQYF. The CDR3 nucleotides are TGTGCCAGCAGTTCCACCGGGACTAGCGGACAAGAGACCCAGTACTTC. Filled out from reference TRBV28 and TRBJ2-5, the complete variable domain reads DVKVTQSSRYLVKRTGEKVFLECVQDMDHENMFWYRQDPGLGLRLIYFSYDVKMKEKGDIPEGYSVSREKKERFSLILESASTNQTSMYLCASSSTGTSGQETQYFGPGTRLLVL.

This clonotype was observed at least ten times. The chain uses TRBV11-2 and TRBJ2-7; D unresolved. Per the germline V gene, CDR1 is SGHAT and CDR2 is FQNNGV. This CDR3 is built from 13 residues. V shed 1 base and J shed 3 bases, with 7 bases lying between them. This CDR3 reads CASSLVFNYEQYF. CDR3 nucleotides: TGTGCCAGCAGCTTAGTCTTTAACTACGAGCAGTACTTC.

This clonotype was found a few times. The chain joins TRBV11-1 to TRBJ2-2, with 8 bases identical to TRBD1. The CDR3 is 16 residues long. Trimming at V came to 3 bases and at J to 6 bases, leaving 9 bases not matched to a gene. Germline V gene data show CDR1 as SGHAT and CDR2 as FQDESV (reference sequence). The CDR3 DNA sequence: TGTGCCAGCAGCTTGATCAGGGGGCCAGGATCCGGGGAGCTGTTTTTT. Translating gives CASSLIRGPGSGELFF.

This chain uses TRBV6-4 with TRBJ1-1; 8 bases fit TRBD1. Trimming took 4 bases from V and 4 from J; bases not matched to a gene: 8. The CDR3 contains 15 residues. Germline-derived CDR1 and CDR2 are MRHNA and SNTAGT. This chain's CDR3 is CASSAGTGRGTEAFF. CDR3 DNA sequence: TGTGCCAGCAGTGCAGGGACAGGTCGGGGCACTGAAGCTTTCTTT.

This clonotype was observed many times. The J gene is TRBJ1-3, the V gene TRBV12-3 or TRBV12-4; no clear D. Trimming removed 2 bases at V and 0 bases at J, with 5 bases between. The CDR3 is 14 residues long. CDR3 nucleotides: TGTGCCAGCAGTTTACTCCACTCTGGAAACACCATATATTTT. It translates to CASSLLHSGNTIYF.

This sequence joins TRBV12-3 or TRBV12-4 and TRBJ2-3; the D gene is possibly TRBD1 (7 bases). Deletions cut 3 bases from V and 3 bases from J, with 13 bases between. This CDR3 is 15 amino acids long. CDR3 nucleotide sequence: TGTGCCAGCAGTTTCAGGGGGGCCATGACAGATACGCAGTATTTT. It is translated as CASSFRGAMTDTQYF.

This sequence joins TRBV19 and TRBJ1-6; a weak D match, TRBD1 (5 bases). V was trimmed by 5 bases and J by 15 bases, leaving 20 bases between them. Per germline, CDR1 LNHDA and CDR2 SQIVND (reference sequence). The CDR3 sequence is 14 residues long. Here the CDR3 reads CASSSSGRLQVLHF. CDR3 DNA: TGTGCCAGTAGTTCCTCGGGACGGTTACAGGTCCTCCACTTT.

The chain joins TRBV6-1 to TRBJ1-2; 7 bases are a match to TRBD1. V lost 6 bases to trimming and J lost 2 bases; unmatched junction nucleotides: 6. The germline V gene has CDR1 MNHNS and CDR2 SASEGT. There are 14 residues in the CDR3. The CDR3 DNA sequence: TGTGCCAGCAGAGGGACAGCTTTCAACTATGGCTACACCTTC. Translation: CASRGTAFNYGYTF.

This clonotype was observed at least ten times. The chain joins TRBV9 to TRBJ1-6; TRBD1 is a possible D gene (5 bases). Germline CDR1 is SGDLS and CDR2 is YYNGEE. V gave up 0 bases and J gave up 9 bases, with 10 bases separating them. The CDR3 is 14 residues long. CDR3 nucleotide sequence: TGTGCCAGCAGCGTAGAAGGGGAAAGTTCACCCCTCCACTTT. Translation: CASSVEGESSPLHF.

This clonotype occurred many times. V usage is TRBV29-1 and J usage is TRBJ1-2; D not resolved. Between the trimmed V and J ends, which lost 1 base and 4 bases, there was a span of 4 bases. The CDR3 runs to 11 residues. Germline loops: CDR1 SQVTM, CDR2 ANQGSEA. The CDR3 is CSVEGVYGYTF. The DNA for the CDR3 is TGCAGCGTTGAAGGAGTCTATGGCTACACCTTC.

This clonotype occurred a few times. The V and J genes are TRBV5-1 and TRBJ2-2; 9 bases agree with TRBD1. The V segment lost 1 base and the J segment 2 bases; nucleotides outside the gene matches: 9. CDR1 is SGHRS, CDR2 YFSETQ, per germline. This CDR3 region has 18 residues. CDR3 region: CASSLLPGTGTNTGELFF. CDR3 bases: TGCGCCAGCAGCTTGTTACCCGGGACAGGGACTAACACCGGGGAGCTGTTTTTT.

The chain uses TRBV6-5 and TRBJ2-5; a weak D match, TRBD2 (7 bases). The CDR3 loop spans 15 amino acids. V gave up 2 bases and J gave up 1 base, with 11 bases separating them. Germline V gives CDR1 MNHEY, CDR2 SVGAGI. The CDR3 loop reads CASSYGGATQETQYF. For the CDR3, the DNA is TGTGCCAGCAGTTACGGGGGGGCTACCCAAGAGACCCAGTACTTC.

This clonotype was seen at least ten times. The rearrangement links TRBV29-1 to TRBJ1-1; the match to TRBD1 covers 7 bases. The trim removed 7 bases at V and 1 base at J, leaving 3 bases unmatched. The length of the CDR3 is 12 residues. Germline CDR1 reads SQVTM; CDR2 reads ANQGSEA. The CDR3 sequence is CSAGQANTEAFF. The CDR3 bases are TGCAGCGCTGGACAGGCGAACACTGAAGCTTTCTTT.

This clonotype was seen at least ten times. The chain has TRBV6-1 and TRBJ1-1, with D maybe TRBD1 (5 bases). The CDR3 contains 13 residues. Deletions cut 3 bases from V and 0 bases from J, with 5 bases between. Germline V gene sequence: CDR1 MNHNS, CDR2 SASEGT. The CDR3 nucleotides read TGTGCCAGCAGTGAGACAGTGAACACTGAAGCTTTCTTT. Translation: CASSETVNTEAFF.

This clonotype was picked up many times. J is TRBJ2-4 and V is TRBV11-2, with D unclear. CDR3 length: 11 amino acids. V was cut by 10 bases and J by 1 base, with 5 bases left in between. Germline loops: CDR1 SGHAT, CDR2 FQNNGV. For the CDR3, the DNA is TGTGCCACCGGGGCCAAAAACATTCAGTACTTC. It specifies CATGAKNIQYF.

This clonotype was seen repeatedly, ten times or more. The chain couples TRBV28 to TRBJ2-5, with D maybe TRBD1 (6 bases). Germline V gene lookup returns CDR1 MDHEN and CDR2 SYDVKM. V was pared by 6 bases and J by 7 bases, with 18 bases between. This CDR3 has 14 amino acids. The CDR3 region is CASSPGQSGWTQYF. The CDR3 DNA is TGTGCCAGCAGCCCGGGACAATCAGGCTGGACCCAGTACTTC.

This CDR3 is CASSIGEYGYTF. CDR3 nucleotide sequence: TGTGCCAGTAGTATAGGGGAATATGGCTACACCTTC. The genes are TRBV19 and TRBJ1-2, with no clear D. Trimming took off 1 base at V and 5 bases at J, with 5 bases between the two ends. In germline, CDR1 is LNHDA, CDR2 SQIVND (reference sequence). This CDR3 is 12 amino acids long.

This clonotype was recorded many times. The gene calls are TRBV30 and TRBJ1-6; no clear D gene. The length of the CDR3 is 14 residues. Germline-derived CDR1 and CDR2 are GTSNPN and SVGIG (reference sequence). The germline V and J ends were trimmed by 2 bases and 10 bases, with 15 bases remaining between them. The CDR3 DNA follows: TGTGCCTGGAGTTACTCCGGGCCGGGGTCACCCCTCCACTTT. As protein: CAWSYSGPGSPLHF.

This clonotype was seen a handful of times. The junction departs from the called germline gene at one end, perhaps through a read error. The V gene is TRBV20-1, the J gene TRBJ2-7; D call uncertain. The CDR3 is 11 amino acids. Looked up from germline, CDR1 is DFQATT and CDR2 is SNEGSKA (reference sequence). This CDR3 reads CSARSHYERYF. CDR3 bases: TGCAGTGCTAGGTCCCACTACGAGCGGTACTTC.

This clonotype was detected many times. The chain employs TRBV6-1 and TRBJ1-1; D gene ambiguous. This CDR3 has 13 residues. Germline V gene sequence: CDR1 MNHNS, CDR2 SASEGT. V was clipped by 7 bases and J by 10 bases, with 19 bases between them. The CDR3 region is CASTHLRASGAFF. The CDR3 bases are TGTGCCAGCACCCACCTAAGGGCCTCTGGAGCTTTCTTT.

This clonotype was detected ten times or more. The chain employs TRBV7-3 and TRBJ2-5, with D unclear. This CDR3 has 15 amino acids. The ends were cut back, 5 bases at V and 4 bases at J, with 17 bases in the middle. Germline V gene data show CDR1 as SGHTA and CDR2 as FQGTGA. The chain's CDR3 is CASSPNPSRLETQYF. As DNA, the CDR3 is TGTGCCAGCAGCCCCAATCCATCTAGATTAGAGACCCAGTACTTC. Full variable domain (outside the CDR3, taken from reference TRBV7-3 and TRBJ2-5): GAGVSQTPSNKVTEKGKYVELRCDPISGHTALYWYRQSLGQGPEFLIYFQGTGAADDSGLPNDRFFAVRPEGSVSTLKIQRTERGDSAVYLCASSPNPSRLETQYFGPGTRLLVL.

A few counts support this clonotype. This may stem from a read error, because a much larger clone lies one nucleotide away. V is TRBV7-2 and J is TRBJ2-5, with 12 bases that match TRBD2. CDR3 length equals 13 residues. CDR1 is SGHTA and CDR2 is FQGNSA in the germline V gene. V gave up 4 bases and J gave up 7 bases; unmatched junction bases: 1. CDR3 region: CASSSTSGGTQYF. The CDR3 DNA reads TGTGCCAGCAGCTCGACTAGCGGGGGGACCCAGTACTTC.